The present TCR beta chain was sequenced within a study of neoadjuvant anti-PD-1 for oral cavity cancer (dated by TCRdb to the early 2020s). Regarding the study in general: Before curative-intent surgical resection, most patients were given three to four biweekly doses of nivolumab at 3 mg/kg. Patients without progression received a fourth nivolumab dose around day 43 and underwent definitive surgical resection on days 50-56. Responders were defined as patients with complete response, partial response or stable disease by RECIST 1.1; non-responders were defined as patients with progression. A 33% response rate was observed in the parent correlative cohort, in which over 9 patients were included.

For deep sequencing, PBMC libraries mostly used 400 to 500 ng of input genomic DNA, with six replicates for each sample. The immunoSEQ hsTCRbeta kit was used to prepare TCRbeta libraries according to the manufacturer's instructions. The finished libraries were brought together in one pool at approximately 3.1 nM, which was then read using an Illumina NovaSeq 6000 S4 flow cell. The study's own analysis went as follows. The immunoSEQ Analyzer was used for raw data preprocessing and quality control. The analysis was restricted to productive rearrangements, with each unique CDR3 amino acid sequence defining a clonotype. Repertoire clonality was estimated as the Gini-Simpson index, which was calculated using the R package tcR. Gini indices were compared with Student's t test, and associations with tumor size change were assessed by Pearson correlation. TCRdb took over this immuneACCESS table, retaining in-frame rearrangements with V and J assigned. Such tables are incomplete; in checked studies, under half of the missing clones stem from an unresolved V gene, and the remainder is unexplained. D and trimming come from the DNA, and the V and J calls and clone size come from that table. In all, the sample holds over 7,000 clones, and around 80% of those were seen once. Clones ranked in the top ten supply 3% to 4% of the sample.

Remarks on this clone: No antigen is known for it. Base-call qualities are not available, and no considerably larger clone is one nucleotide away.

Sequences SEHNR (CDR1) and FQNEAQ (CDR2) are obtained from the germline V gene (reference sequence). Trimming takes 8 bases from V and 2 bases from J, and the germline ends sit 18 bases apart. The CDR3 contains 15 residues, cysteine and phenylalanine counted. The read is trimmed to its CDR3 DNA, 45 bases read in frame from base 1. The sample's time point label, in plain terms: before neoadjuvant nivolumab. Patients were newly diagnosed with stage II-IVA oral cavity squamous cell carcinoma and had received no prior systemic or radiation treatment. The cohort was made up of patients with locally advanced, HPV-negative oral cavity squamous cell carcinoma. Peripheral blood mononuclear cells were analyzed directly, without maintenance or expansion in culture. Samples were obtained from a longitudinal correlative study of a single-arm phase II trial of neoadjuvant nivolumab in oral cavity squamous cell carcinoma. Subject-matched pre- and post-treatment PBMCs and tumors from three responders and three non-responders were subjected to genomic DNA-based TCRbeta sequencing. Peripheral blood mononuclear cells were drawn once before nivolumab treatment and a second time after treatment, when surgery took place. The Maxwell RSC DNA from Cells kit was used to extract genomic DNA from PBMCs.

Paper-wide results and their limitations: TCR analyses included only three patients per response group, and the authors called for larger cohorts for validation. After neoadjuvant nivolumab, T cell clonality (Gini index) in PBMCs was significantly higher in non-responders than in responders. Higher pretreatment blood Treg/Th17 ratios correlated with both higher pretreatment blood TCRbeta clonality and lower post-treatment tumor TCRbeta clonality.

The sequence derives from a person aged 40 to 85 with oral cavity squamous cell carcinoma. The sequenced sample was PBMCs, obtained before nivolumab (anti-PD-1) treatment. Recombination joined TRBV7-9 with TRBJ1-2; a tentative D call is TRBD1 (6 bases match). The sequenced DNA: TGTGCCAGCGCTGAAACATGGACAGAGAACTATGGCTACACCTTC. The resulting protein is CASAETWTENYGYTF.